The 8 T cell receptor beta chains given below trace back to one sample, sequenced in a study of shared clonotypes between healthy human individuals. Using immunoSEQ multiplex PCR, the repertoire was profiled, and TCRdb retains in-frame clones only, with some absent. The data contain over 1.4 million clones, roughly 96% of them singletons. Sequenced sample: naive CD4+ T cells sorted from blood. Documented subset: CD45RA+ positively selected. The receptors come from a man aged 30 to 39 in good health.

The genes are TRBV7-9 and TRBJ2-7; 15 bases are shared with TRBD2. The germline gives CDR1 SEHNR, CDR2 FQNEAQ (reference sequence). With 5 bases clipped from V and 6 bases from J, the junction kept 5 bases outside the gene matches. The CDR3 runs to 15 residues. The CDR3: CASSGGTSGRSEQYF. In nucleotides, the CDR3 is TGTGCCAGCAGCGGAGGGACTAGCGGGAGGAGCGAGCAGTACTTC. The variable domain in full, with the rest retrieved from reference TRBV7-9 and TRBJ2-7, is DTGVSQNPRHKITKRGQNVTFRCDPISEHNRLYWYRQTLGQGPEFLTYFQNEAQLEKSRLLSDRFSAERPKGSFSTLEIQRTEQGDSAMYLCASSGGTSGRSEQYFGPGTRLTVT.

The chain combines TRBV9 with TRBJ1-4; D is undetermined. CDR3 length equals 14 residues. V lost 3 bases and J 1 base, leaving 7 bases between the germline ends. Germline loops: CDR1 SGDLS, CDR2 YYNGEE. CDR3 in DNA: TGTGCCAGCAGCGCGGGTCTAACTAATGAAAAACTGTTTTTT. It encodes CASSAGLTNEKLFF. Based on the CDR3 plus reference TRBV9 and TRBJ1-4, the full variable domain is DSGVTQTPKHLITATGQRVTLRCSPRSGDLSVYWYQQSLDQGLQFLIQYYNGEERAKGNILERFSAQQFPDLHSELNLSSLELGDSALYFCASSAGLTNEKLFFGSGTQLSVL.

The chain links TRBV19 to TRBJ1-2, with 8 bases identical to TRBD1. Trimming at V came to 8 bases and at J to 4 bases, leaving 0 bases not matched to a gene. Looked up from germline, CDR1 is LNHDA and CDR2 is SQIVND (reference sequence). The CDR3 length is 11 residues. The CDR3 bases are TGTGCCAGTGGGACAGGCTATGGCTACACCTTC. Translating gives CASGTGYGYTF.

The chain is built from TRBV7-9 and TRBJ2-5; 11 bases are shared with TRBD2. The CDR3 is made up of 15 amino acids. The germline CDR1 and CDR2 sequences are SEHNR and FQNEAQ (reference sequence). V was clipped by 5 bases and J by 2 bases; unmatched bases: 4. This chain's CDR3 is CASSPTSGTQETQYF. For the CDR3, the DNA is TGTGCCAGCAGCCCGACTAGCGGGACTCAAGAGACCCAGTACTTC.

The CDR3 nucleotides are TGTGCCAGCAGCTTTTCCCCTACTAGCGGGAGTTTTAATGAGCAGTTCTTC. The encoded protein is CASSFSPTSGSFNEQFF. This sequence joins TRBV11-1 and TRBJ2-1; the match to TRBD2 covers 11 bases. This CDR3 spans 17 amino acids. Trimming removed 3 bases from V and 7 bases from J; junction bases left unmatched: 11. Germline V gene data show CDR1 as SGHAT and CDR2 as FQDESV (reference sequence).

J is TRBJ2-5 and V is TRBV19; D is perhaps TRBD1 or TRBD2 (6 bases each). This CDR3 is 13 amino acids long. The V and J ends lost 4 bases and 7 bases respectively, with 13 bases between them. The germline V gene has CDR1 LNHDA and CDR2 SQIVND (reference sequence). CDR3 region: CASSRGAMGTQYF. CDR3 nucleotide sequence: TGTGCCAGTAGTAGGGGGGCAATGGGGACCCAGTACTTC.

The rearrangement joins TRBV19 to TRBJ2-2; 10 bases agree with TRBD1. The V gene end was trimmed by 8 bases and the J gene end by 7 bases; junction bases not matched to a gene: 10. Per germline, CDR1 LNHDA and CDR2 SQIVND (reference sequence). There are 15 residues in the CDR3. Written as DNA, the CDR3 is TGTGCCAGTGGGATCCGGGACAGGGGCGGCGGGGAGCTGTTTTTT. Protein product: CASGIRDRGGGELFF.

The chain combines TRBV10-3 with TRBJ2-3; the match to TRBD2 covers 7 bases. The CDR3 runs to 17 residues. Germline V gene sequence: CDR1 ENHRY, CDR2 SYGVKD. Trimming cost V 0 bases and J 1 base; bases outside gene matches: 7. CDR3 sequence: CAISESKSLAGTDTQYF. The CDR3 nucleotides are TGTGCCATCAGTGAGTCGAAGTCGCTAGCGGGCACAGATACGCAGTATTTT.